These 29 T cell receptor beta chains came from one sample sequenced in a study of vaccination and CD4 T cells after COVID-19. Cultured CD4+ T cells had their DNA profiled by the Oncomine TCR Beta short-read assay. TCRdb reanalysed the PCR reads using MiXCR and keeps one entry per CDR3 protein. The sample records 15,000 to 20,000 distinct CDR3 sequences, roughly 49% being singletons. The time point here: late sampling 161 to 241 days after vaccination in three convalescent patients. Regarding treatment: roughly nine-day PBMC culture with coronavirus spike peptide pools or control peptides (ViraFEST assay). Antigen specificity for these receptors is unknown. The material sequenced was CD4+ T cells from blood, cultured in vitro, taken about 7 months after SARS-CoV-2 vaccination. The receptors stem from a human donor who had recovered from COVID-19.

The CDR3 region has the DNA TGTGCCAGCAGGAGGACTAGCGGGGACCTTAACAACGAGCAGTACTTC. This codes for CASRRTSGDLNNEQYF. The V gene is TRBV6-1, the J gene TRBJ2-7; 12 bases fit TRBD2. Germline trimming cut 6 bases from V and 5 bases from J; bases unmatched to any gene: 11. CDR1 is MNHNS and CDR2 is SASEGT in the germline V gene. The CDR3 consists of 16 residues.

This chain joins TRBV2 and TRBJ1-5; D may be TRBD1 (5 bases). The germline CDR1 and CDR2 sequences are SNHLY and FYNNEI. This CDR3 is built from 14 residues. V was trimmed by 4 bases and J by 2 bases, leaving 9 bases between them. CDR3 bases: TGTGCCAGCAGTGGGGGCACGGGCAATCAGCCCCAGCATTTT. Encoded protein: CASSGGTGNQPQHF.

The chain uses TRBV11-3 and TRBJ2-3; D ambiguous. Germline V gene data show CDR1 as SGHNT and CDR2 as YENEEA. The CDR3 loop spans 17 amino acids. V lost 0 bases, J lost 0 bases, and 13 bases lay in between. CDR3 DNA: TGTGCCAGCAGCTTAGATCTAAGCGCAACAAGCACAGATACGCAGTATTTT. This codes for CASSLDLSATSTDTQYF.

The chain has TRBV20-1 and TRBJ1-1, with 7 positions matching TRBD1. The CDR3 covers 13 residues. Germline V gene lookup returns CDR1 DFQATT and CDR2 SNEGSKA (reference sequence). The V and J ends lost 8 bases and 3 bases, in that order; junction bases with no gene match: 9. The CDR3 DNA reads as TGCAGTACCCATCAGGGGGGGGACACTGAAGCTTTCTTT. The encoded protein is CSTHQGGDTEAFF.

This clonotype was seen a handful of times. CDR3 loop: CASSLDFTGELFF. In DNA form, the CDR3 reads TGTGCCAGCAGCTTAGACTTCACCGGGGAGCTGTTTTTT. The genes are TRBV7-2 and TRBJ2-2; D uncertain. The CDR3 extends over 13 amino acids. V was pared by 1 base and J by 4 bases, with 4 bases between. Germline CDR1 and CDR2: SGHTA and FQGNSA. The full variable domain, in which reference TRBV7-2 and TRBJ2-2 provide the parts outside the CDR3, is GAGVSQSPSNKVTEKGKDVELRCDPISGHTALYWYRQSLGQGLEFLIYFQGNSAPDKSGLPSDRFSAERTGGSVSTLTIQRTQQEDSAVYLCASSLDFTGELFFGEGSRLTVL.

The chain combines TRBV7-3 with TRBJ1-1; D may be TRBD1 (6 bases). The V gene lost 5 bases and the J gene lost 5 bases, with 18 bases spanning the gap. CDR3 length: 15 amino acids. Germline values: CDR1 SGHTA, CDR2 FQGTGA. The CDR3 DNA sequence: TGTGCCAGCAGCCCCCAACCCCAGGGGCAAACTGAAGCTTTCTTT. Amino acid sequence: CASSPQPQGQTEAFF.

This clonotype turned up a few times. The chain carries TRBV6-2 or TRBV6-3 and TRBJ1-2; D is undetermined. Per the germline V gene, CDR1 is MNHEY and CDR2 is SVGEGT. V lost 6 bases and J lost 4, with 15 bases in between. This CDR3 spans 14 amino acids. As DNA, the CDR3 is TGTGCCAGCAGCCGATACGGTCCGAGCTATGGCTACACCTTC. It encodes CASSRYGPSYGYTF.

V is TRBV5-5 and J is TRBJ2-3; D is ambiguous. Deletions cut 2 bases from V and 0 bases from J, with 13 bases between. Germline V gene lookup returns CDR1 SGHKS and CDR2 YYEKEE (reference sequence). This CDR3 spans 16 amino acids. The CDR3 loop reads CASSFRGSASTDTQYF. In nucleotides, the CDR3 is TGTGCCAGCAGCTTTCGTGGTTCCGCTAGCACAGATACGCAGTATTTT.

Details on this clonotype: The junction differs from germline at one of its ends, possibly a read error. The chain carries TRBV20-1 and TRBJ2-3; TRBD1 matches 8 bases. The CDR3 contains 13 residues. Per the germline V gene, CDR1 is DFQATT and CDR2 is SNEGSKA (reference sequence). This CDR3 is CSADRGATNTQYF. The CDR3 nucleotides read TGCAGTGCCGACAGGGGCGCCACAAATACGCAGTATTTT.

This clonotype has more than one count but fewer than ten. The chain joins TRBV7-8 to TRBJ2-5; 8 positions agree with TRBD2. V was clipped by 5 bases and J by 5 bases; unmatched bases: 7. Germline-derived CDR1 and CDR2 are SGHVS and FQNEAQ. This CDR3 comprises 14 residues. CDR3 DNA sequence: TGTGCCAGCAGCCGGCGGGGGGCCTCCGAGACCCAGTACTTC. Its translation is CASSRRGASETQYF.

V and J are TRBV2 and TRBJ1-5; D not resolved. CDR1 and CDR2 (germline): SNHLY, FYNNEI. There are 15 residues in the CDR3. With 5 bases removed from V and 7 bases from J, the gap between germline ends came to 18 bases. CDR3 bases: TGTGCCAGCAGTTTCGGACGGAGTACGGGCCAGCCCCAGCATTTT. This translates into CASSFGRSTGQPQHF.

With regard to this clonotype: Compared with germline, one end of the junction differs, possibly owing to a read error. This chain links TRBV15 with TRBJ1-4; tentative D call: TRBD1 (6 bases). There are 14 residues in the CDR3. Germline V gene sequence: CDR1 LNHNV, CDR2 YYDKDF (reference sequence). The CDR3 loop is CATSRGGGGEKLFF. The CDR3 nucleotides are TGCGCCACCAGCAGAGGGGGGGGTGGTGAAAAACTGTTTTTT.

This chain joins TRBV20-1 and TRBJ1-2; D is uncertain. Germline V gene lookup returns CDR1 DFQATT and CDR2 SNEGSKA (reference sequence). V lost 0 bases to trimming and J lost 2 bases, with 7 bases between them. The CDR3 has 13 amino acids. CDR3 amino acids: CSARDGRNYGYTF. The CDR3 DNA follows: TGCAGTGCTAGAGATGGGAGAAACTATGGCTACACCTTC.

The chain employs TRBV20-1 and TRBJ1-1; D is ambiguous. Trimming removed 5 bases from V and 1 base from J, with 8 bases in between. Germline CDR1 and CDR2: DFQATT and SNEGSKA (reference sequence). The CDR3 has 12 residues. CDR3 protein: CSAWRTNTEAFF. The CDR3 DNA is TGCAGTGCTTGGCGGACGAACACTGAAGCTTTCTTT.

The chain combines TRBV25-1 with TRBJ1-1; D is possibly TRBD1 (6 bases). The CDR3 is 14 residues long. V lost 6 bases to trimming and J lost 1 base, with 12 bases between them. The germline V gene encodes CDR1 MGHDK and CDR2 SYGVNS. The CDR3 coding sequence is TGTGCCAGCAGAATAGGGGGGGAGAACACTGAAGCTTTCTTT. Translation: CASRIGGENTEAFF.

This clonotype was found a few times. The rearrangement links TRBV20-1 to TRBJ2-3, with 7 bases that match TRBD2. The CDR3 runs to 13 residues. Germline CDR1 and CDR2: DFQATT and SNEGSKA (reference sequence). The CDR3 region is CLPRGVNTDTQYF. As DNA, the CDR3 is TGCTTGCCCCGGGGGGTCAACACAGATACGCAGTATTTT.

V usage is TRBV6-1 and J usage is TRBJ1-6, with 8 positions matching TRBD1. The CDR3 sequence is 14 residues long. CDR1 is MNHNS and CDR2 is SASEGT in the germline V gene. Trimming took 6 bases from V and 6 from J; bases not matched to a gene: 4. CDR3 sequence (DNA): TGTGCCAGCAGGACAGGGGAAGGTAATTCACCCCTCCACTTT. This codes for CASRTGEGNSPLHF.

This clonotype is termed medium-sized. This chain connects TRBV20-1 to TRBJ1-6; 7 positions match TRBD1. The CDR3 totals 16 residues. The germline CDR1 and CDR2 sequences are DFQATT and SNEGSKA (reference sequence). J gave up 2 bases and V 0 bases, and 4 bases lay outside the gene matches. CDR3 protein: CSARDLRGPYNSPLHF. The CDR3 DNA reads TGCAGTGCTAGAGATCTAAGGGGGCCCTATAATTCACCCCTCCACTTT.

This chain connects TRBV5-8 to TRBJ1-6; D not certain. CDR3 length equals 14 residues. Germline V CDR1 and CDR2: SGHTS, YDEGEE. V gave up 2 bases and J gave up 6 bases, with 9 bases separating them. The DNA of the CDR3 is TGTGCCAGCAGCTTAGGTGGCTTTAATTCACCCCTCCACTTT. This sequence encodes CASSLGGFNSPLHF.

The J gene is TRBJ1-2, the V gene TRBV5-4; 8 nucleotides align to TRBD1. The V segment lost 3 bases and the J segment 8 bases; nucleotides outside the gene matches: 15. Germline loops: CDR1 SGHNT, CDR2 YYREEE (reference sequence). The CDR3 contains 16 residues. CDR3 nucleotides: TGTGCCAGCAGCTGGTCGCACAGGGGGGAATCTGAAGGCTACACCTTC. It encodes CASSWSHRGESEGYTF.

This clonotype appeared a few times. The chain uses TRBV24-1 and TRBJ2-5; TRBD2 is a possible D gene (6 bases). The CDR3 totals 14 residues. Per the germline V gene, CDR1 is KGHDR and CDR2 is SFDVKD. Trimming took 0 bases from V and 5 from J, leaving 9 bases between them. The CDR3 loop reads CATSDLSSGETQYF. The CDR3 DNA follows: TGTGCCACCAGTGATTTGAGCAGCGGGGAGACCCAGTACTTC.

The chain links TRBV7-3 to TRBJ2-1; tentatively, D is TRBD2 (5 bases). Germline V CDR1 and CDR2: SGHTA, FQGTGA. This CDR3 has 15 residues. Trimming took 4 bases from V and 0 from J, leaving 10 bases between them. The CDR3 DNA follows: TGTGCCAGCAGCTCTAGCCTAAGCTCCTACAATGAGCAGTTCTTC. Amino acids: CASSSSLSSYNEQFF.

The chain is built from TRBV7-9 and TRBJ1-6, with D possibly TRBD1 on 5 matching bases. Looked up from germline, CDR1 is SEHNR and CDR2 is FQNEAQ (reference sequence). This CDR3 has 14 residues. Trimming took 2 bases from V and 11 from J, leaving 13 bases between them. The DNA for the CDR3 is TGTGCCAGCAGCTTATCCGGGGCTCCCACACCCCTCCACTTT. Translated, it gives CASSLSGAPTPLHF.

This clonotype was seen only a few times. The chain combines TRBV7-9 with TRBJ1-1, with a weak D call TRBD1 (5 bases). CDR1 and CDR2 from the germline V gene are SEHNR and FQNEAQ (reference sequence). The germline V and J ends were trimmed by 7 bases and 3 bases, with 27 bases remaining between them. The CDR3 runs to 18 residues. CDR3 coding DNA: TGTGCCAGCAACCCTACTGATTGGTCGGGGGGAACGGACACTGAAGCTTTCTTT. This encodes CASNPTDWSGGTDTEAFF.

Here the CDR3 reads CASSLFPSGGAGTGELFF. Here the CDR3 DNA reads TGTGCCAGCAGCTTATTCCCCAGCGGGGGGGCCGGAACCGGGGAGCTGTTTTTT. The rearrangement joins TRBV7-3 to TRBJ2-2; 10 bases map to TRBD2. J lost 5 bases, V lost 2 bases, and 11 bases had no gene match. Per germline, CDR1 SGHTA and CDR2 FQGTGA. This CDR3 spans 18 amino acids.

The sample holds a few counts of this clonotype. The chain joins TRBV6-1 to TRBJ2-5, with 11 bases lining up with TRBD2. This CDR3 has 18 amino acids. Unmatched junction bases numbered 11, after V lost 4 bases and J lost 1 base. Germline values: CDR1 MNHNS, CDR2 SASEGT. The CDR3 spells CASSVRLAGPLSQETQYF. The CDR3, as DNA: TGTGCCAGCAGTGTCCGACTAGCGGGACCCCTAAGCCAAGAGACCCAGTACTTC.

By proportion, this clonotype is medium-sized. This CDR3 reads CASSLARQWEQYF. The CDR3 DNA reads TGTGCCAGCAGCTTAGCGCGGCAGTGGGAGCAGTACTTC. J is TRBJ2-7 and V is TRBV7-2, with D unclear. The CDR3 totals 13 residues. Per the germline V gene, CDR1 is SGHTA and CDR2 is FQGNSA. Between the trimmed V and J ends, which lost 0 bases and 7 bases, there was a span of 10 bases.

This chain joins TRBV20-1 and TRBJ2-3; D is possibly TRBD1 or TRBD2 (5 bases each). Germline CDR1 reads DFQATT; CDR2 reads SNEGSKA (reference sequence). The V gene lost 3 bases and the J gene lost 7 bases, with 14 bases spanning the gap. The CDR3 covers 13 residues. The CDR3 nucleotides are TGCAGTGCTAGGCCCACCGGGACGTATACGCAGTATTTT. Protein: CSARPTGTYTQYF.

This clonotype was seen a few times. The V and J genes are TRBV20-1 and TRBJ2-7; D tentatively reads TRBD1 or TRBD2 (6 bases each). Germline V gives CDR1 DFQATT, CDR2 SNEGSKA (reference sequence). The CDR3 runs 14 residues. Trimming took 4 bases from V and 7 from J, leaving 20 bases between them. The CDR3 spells CSAILGAGFEEQYF. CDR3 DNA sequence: TGCAGTGCTATCCTGGGGGCGGGGTTCGAAGAGCAGTACTTC.